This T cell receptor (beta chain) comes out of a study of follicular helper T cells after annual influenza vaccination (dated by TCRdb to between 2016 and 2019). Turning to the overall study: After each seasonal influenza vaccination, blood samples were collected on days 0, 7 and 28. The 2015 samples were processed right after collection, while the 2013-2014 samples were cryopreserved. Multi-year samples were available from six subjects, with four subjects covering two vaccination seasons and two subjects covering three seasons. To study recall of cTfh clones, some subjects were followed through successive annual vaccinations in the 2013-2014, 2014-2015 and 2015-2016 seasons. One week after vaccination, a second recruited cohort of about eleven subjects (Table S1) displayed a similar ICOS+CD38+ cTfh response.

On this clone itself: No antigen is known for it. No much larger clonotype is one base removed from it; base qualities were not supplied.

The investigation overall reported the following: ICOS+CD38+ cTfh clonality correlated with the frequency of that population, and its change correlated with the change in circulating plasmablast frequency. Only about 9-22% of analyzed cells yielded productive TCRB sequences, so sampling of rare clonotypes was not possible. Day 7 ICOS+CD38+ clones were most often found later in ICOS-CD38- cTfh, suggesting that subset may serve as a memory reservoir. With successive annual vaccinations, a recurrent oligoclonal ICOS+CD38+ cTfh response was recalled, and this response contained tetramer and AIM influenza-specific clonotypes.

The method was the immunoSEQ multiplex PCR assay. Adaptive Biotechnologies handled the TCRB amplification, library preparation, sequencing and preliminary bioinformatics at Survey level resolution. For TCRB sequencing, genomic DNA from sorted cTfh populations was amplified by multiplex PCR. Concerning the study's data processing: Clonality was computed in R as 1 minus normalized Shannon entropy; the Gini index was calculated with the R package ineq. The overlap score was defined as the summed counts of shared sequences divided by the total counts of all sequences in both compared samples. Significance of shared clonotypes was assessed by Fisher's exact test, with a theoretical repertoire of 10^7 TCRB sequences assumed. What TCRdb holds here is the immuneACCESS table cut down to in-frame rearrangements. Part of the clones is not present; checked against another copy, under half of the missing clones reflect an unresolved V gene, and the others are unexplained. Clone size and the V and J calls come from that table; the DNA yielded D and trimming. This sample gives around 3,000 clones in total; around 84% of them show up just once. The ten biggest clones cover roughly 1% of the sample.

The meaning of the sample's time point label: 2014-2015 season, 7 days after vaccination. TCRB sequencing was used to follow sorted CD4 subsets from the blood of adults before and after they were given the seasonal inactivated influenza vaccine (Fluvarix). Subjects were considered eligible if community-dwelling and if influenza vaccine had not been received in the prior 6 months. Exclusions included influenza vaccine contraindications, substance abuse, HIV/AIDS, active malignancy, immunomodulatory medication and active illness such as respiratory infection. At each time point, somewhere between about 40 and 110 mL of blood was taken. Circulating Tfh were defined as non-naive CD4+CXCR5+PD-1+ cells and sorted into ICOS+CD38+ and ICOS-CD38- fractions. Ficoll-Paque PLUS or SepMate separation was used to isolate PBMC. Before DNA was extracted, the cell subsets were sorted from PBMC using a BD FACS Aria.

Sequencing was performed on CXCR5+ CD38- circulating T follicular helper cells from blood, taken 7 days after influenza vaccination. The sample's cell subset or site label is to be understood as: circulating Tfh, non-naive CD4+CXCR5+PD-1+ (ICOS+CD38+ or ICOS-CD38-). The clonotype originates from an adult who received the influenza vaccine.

The CDR3 has the sequence CASSPGPFYEQYF. Here is the DNA: TGTGCCAGTTCTCCCGGGCCCTTCTACGAGCAGTACTTC. The rearranged segments are TRBV7-2 and TRBJ2-7; a confident D gene designation cannot be given. Per the germline V gene, SGHTA is the CDR1 and FQGNSA is the CDR2. V lost 9 bases and J lost 3 bases; the stretch between them is 15 bases long. Taken from cysteine to phenylalanine, the CDR3 has 13 residues. The only DNA kept is the CDR3, 39 bases in frame from the first base.